This TCR beta chain stems from a study of tumor-infiltrating lymphocytes in localized non-small cell lung cancer. Generated by immunoSEQ multiplex PCR, the TCRdb table keeps only in-frame clones and is missing some. The data show about 7,200 clones, with about 64% seen just once and roughly 13% held by the top ten. Regarding the study as a whole: Technical variation could not be separated from intratumor heterogeneity here. Immunotypes IM1 and IM2 had similar TCR-derived T-cell fractions.

This clone was seen only once. What it binds is unknown. CDR3 length: 13 amino acids. Germline loops: CDR1 SGHNT, CDR2 YYREEE (reference sequence). With 4 bases removed from V and 9 bases from J, the gap between germline ends came to 16 bases. This receptor was taken from a human donor with non-small cell lung cancer. This rearrangement joins TRBV5-4 to TRBJ2-5, with D possibly TRBD1 on 5 matching bases. The sequenced sample consisted of uninvolved lung tissue not adjacent to the tumor. The DNA of the CDR3 is TGTGCCAGCAGCACTGACAGCCCCCAGGCCCAGTACTTC. This encodes CASSTDSPQAQYF.